This TCR beta chain originates from a study of blood T cell repertoires in COVID-19. Study-level information: Researchers got acute and convalescent COVID-19 samples from the United States, Italy and Spain. The analysed material was cDNA or gDNA that came from T cells, B-cell-depleted T cells, or PBMCs.

Deletions cut 4 bases from V and 0 bases from J, with 11 bases between. Germline CDR1 is SGHRS and CDR2 is YFSETQ. This CDR3 spans 15 amino acids. In the original workflow: Reference gene primer amplification gave estimated nucleated cell counts. The table came from immunoSEQ multiplex PCR; TCRdb's copy has only in-frame clones and leaves some out. The V and J calls and clone size come from that table; D and trimming were worked out from the DNA. Of under 150,000 clones in the sample, 88% are singletons; the top ten hold 2% to 2.5%. This chain uses TRBV5-1 with TRBJ1-5; weak D call: TRBD1 (6 bases). Sequencing was done on a sample of peripheral blood. The clonotype originates from a human donor in a cohort sampled during active COVID-19. CDR3 coding DNA: TGCGCCAGCAGCCCTGGGGACAATAGCAATCAGCCCCAGCATTTT. It is translated as CASSPGDNSNQPQHF.